The source of this T cell receptor beta chain is a study of T-cell memory formation after mild COVID-19. Study-level points and caveats: Clones that contracted from day 15 to 85 had balanced CD4/CD8; later expanders were CD4+ biased. Clones which contracted sat mainly in CM and EM if CD4+, and in EMRA if CD8+. Memory cells collected pre-infection included some clones that later responded, suggesting cross-reactive memory joined.

CDR1 is LNHDA, CDR2 SQIVND, per germline (reference sequence). V was trimmed by 9 bases and J by 0 bases, leaving 9 bases between them. CDR3 length: 13 residues. This clonotype was counted a few times. Its target is unknown. TCRdb re-called the 5' RACE reads with MiXCR, one entry per CDR3 protein. Of 250,000 to 350,000 distinct CDR3 sequences listed, roughly a fifth are singletons. The sequenced sample consisted of PBMCs or a T cell subset sorted from them (not recorded which). The clonotype comes from a man between 18 and 35 years old who had mild COVID-19 (a few samples of this study predate the infection). Cell type and time point are not known. This chain uses TRBV19 with TRBJ1-5; no clear D. The CDR3 region is CARMDPSNQPQHF. CDR3 coding DNA: TGTGCCAGAATGGACCCTAGCAATCAGCCCCAGCATTTT. Based on the CDR3 plus reference TRBV19 and TRBJ1-5, the full variable domain is DGGITQSPKYLFRKEGQNVTLSCEQNLNHDAMYWYRQDPGQGLRLIYYSQIVNDFQKGDIAEGYSVSREKKESFPLTVTSAQKNPTAFYLCARMDPSNQPQHFGDGTRLSIL.